The 18 T cell receptor beta chains below come from one sample, sequenced in a study of T cells expressing NK-cell markers. Reanalyzing the 5' RACE reads, TCRdb keeps one entry per CDR3 protein, without DNA. The sample features more than 400,000 distinct CDR3 sequences, with approximately 7% in its top ten. Sequencing input: blood T cells: a sorted CD56 or NKG2C T cell subset, CD4+ or CD8+ T cells, or bulk PBMC T cells (not recorded which). The receptors were gathered from a woman aged 18 to 69 in good health.

The chain is built from TRBV7-6 and TRBJ2-5; TCRdb lists TRBD1, though no DNA is available to test this call. This CDR3 is built from 14 residues. CDR1 SGHVS and CDR2 FNYEAQ come from the germline V gene. CDR3 in amino acids: CASGNRGYQETQYF. Using reference TRBV7-6 and TRBJ2-5 for the parts outside the CDR3, the full variable domain is GAGVSQSPRYKVTKRGQDVALRCDPISGHVSLYWYRQALGQGPEFLTYFNYEAQQDKSGLPNDRFSAERPEGSISTLTIQRTEQRDSAMYRCASGNRGYQETQYFGPGTRLLVL.

The rearrangement joins TRBV20-1 to TRBJ2-5; the D gene TCRdb calls, TRBD1, cannot be checked with no DNA. Per the germline V gene, CDR1 is DFQATT and CDR2 is SNEGSKA (reference sequence). This CDR3 has 15 residues. CDR3 sequence reads: CSARTPGQGLKTQYF.

The chain is built from TRBV6-5 and TRBJ1-2; TCRdb picks TRBD1, but there is no DNA to check that call. The germline V gene has CDR1 MNHEY and CDR2 SVGAGI. The CDR3 contains 11 residues. The CDR3 sequence is CASSTGTGYTF.

The chain has TRBV5-1 and TRBJ1-6; TCRdb's assignment of TRBD1 cannot be checked, as there is no DNA. The germline CDR1 and CDR2 sequences are SGHRS and YFSETQ. The CDR3 runs 15 residues. CDR3 sequence: CASSFLGDRDSPLHF.

The CDR3 loop is CASSLGPRGGLGTDTQYF. J is TRBJ2-3 and V is TRBV7-2; TCRdb gives TRBD2 as the D gene, but with no DNA this cannot be confirmed. Looked up from germline, CDR1 is SGHTA and CDR2 is FQGNSA. The CDR3 runs to 18 residues. The variable domain in full, completed from reference TRBV7-2 and TRBJ2-3, reads GAGVSQSPSNKVTEKGKDVELRCDPISGHTALYWYRQSLGQGLEFLIYFQGNSAPDKSGLPSDRFSAERTGGSVSTLTIQRTQQEDSAVYLCASSLGPRGGLGTDTQYFGPGTRLTVL.

The rearrangement uses TRBV20-1 and TRBJ1-5. The CDR3 spans 13 residues. Germline loops: CDR1 DFQATT, CDR2 SNEGSKA (reference sequence). The CDR3 region is CSAADLSNQPQHF.

V usage is TRBV14 and J usage is TRBJ2-2. CDR1 is SGHDN and CDR2 is FVKESK in the germline V gene. The CDR3 is 16 residues long. The CDR3 region is CASSPVQRGWTGELFF.

V and J are TRBV6-1 and TRBJ1-1; TCRdb proposes TRBD1, but this gene call is untestable without DNA. The CDR3 spans 14 residues. CDR1 MNHNS and CDR2 SASEGT come from the germline V gene. The CDR3 here is CASTNPGDDTEAFF.

The J gene is TRBJ2-1, the V gene TRBV20-1; TCRdb lists TRBD1, though no DNA is available to test this call. Germline CDR1 is DFQATT and CDR2 is SNEGSKA (reference sequence). The CDR3 covers 16 residues. The CDR3 region is CSATLGGGNSYNEQFF.

This chain uses TRBV27 with TRBJ1-6. The germline V gene encodes CDR1 MNHEY and CDR2 SMNVEV (reference sequence). The CDR3 has 14 residues. This CDR3 is CASSYFRGGSPLHF.

This chain joins TRBV12-3 or TRBV12-4 and TRBJ2-1; TCRdb gives TRBD2 as the D gene, but with no DNA this cannot be confirmed. This CDR3 has 12 amino acids. This CDR3 is CASRTSGTSLIF.

This chain uses TRBV11-2 with TRBJ1-4; TCRdb reports TRBD1, a call that lacks DNA to check it against. The germline V gene has CDR1 SGHAT and CDR2 FQNNGV. This CDR3 spans 15 amino acids. CDR3 amino acids: CASSLVPTRGRKLFF.

This chain connects TRBV29-1 to TRBJ1-1. Looked up from germline, CDR1 is SQVTM and CDR2 is ANQGSEA. The CDR3 has 11 amino acids. CDR3 residues: CSVVQLTGAFF.

V gene TRBV10-3 combines with J gene TRBJ2-7; TCRdb picks TRBD2, but there is no DNA to check that call. This CDR3 is 14 amino acids long. Per germline, CDR1 ENHRY and CDR2 SYGVKD. The CDR3 region is CAISEREGNYEQYF.

The V and J genes are TRBV3-1 and TRBJ2-7; without DNA, the TCRdb call of TRBD1 cannot be checked. This CDR3 has 14 residues. Germline CDR1 and CDR2: LGHDT and YNNKEL (reference sequence). This chain's CDR3 is CASSHGDRGREQYF.

The chain carries TRBV29-1 and TRBJ1-1; the TRBD1 assignment by TCRdb is unverifiable without DNA. The CDR3 length is 13 residues. From germline, CDR1 is SQVTM and CDR2 ANQGSEA. CDR3 protein: CSVGNGASLRAFF.

The chain carries TRBV10-3 and TRBJ1-4; TCRdb reports TRBD1, a call that lacks DNA to check it against. Germline V gene sequence: CDR1 ENHRY, CDR2 SYGVKD. The CDR3 has 16 residues. The CDR3 sequence: CAISESAGTGDEKLFF.

This chain joins TRBV20-1 and TRBJ1-1; TCRdb gives TRBD1 as the D gene, but with no DNA this cannot be confirmed. Per germline, CDR1 DFQATT and CDR2 SNEGSKA (reference sequence). This CDR3 contains 13 residues. CDR3 sequence: CSANRGGWAEAFF.